This entry concerns a single T cell receptor (beta chain). This receptor's antigen is unknown. No clone much larger than this one lies a single base away; base qualities are absent. The germline V gene (reference sequence) supplies CDR1 LNHDA and CDR2 SQIVND. The cysteine opens and the phenylalanine closes a CDR3 of 17 amino acids. The read is trimmed to its CDR3 DNA, 51 bases read in frame from base 1. The V and J ends are trimmed by 10 bases and 6 bases, leaving 30 bases between them. The time point label here, explained by the study, means: blood 2 weeks post-SBRT. Explained via the paper, the treatment or condition label denotes: 15 Gy SBRT to primary tumor, nephrectomy 4 weeks later. To track tumor-enriched clonotypes, serial peripheral blood was sampled from radiation-treated patients at baseline and at 2 weeks and 4 weeks after SBRT. All patients had renal cell carcinoma with clear cell pathology. The QIAamp DNA Blood Mini Kit (Qiagen) was used to prepare genomic DNA for TCR sequencing. Only samples passing all quality control checks were included in the analyses.

TCR beta libraries were generated from genomic DNA with the immunoSEQ kit, following the manufacturer's recommendations. For library preparation, a first multiplex PCR was performed with proprietary primers, followed by a second PCR in which unique barcodes were added, and bead cleanups were performed after each round. Each sample batch included a kit-provided positive control reaction and a negative control reaction. The final libraries were assessed on an Agilent 4200 TapeStation D1000 ScreenTape, pooled by volume, and quantified by qPCR. An Illumina NextSeq500 fitted with a MidOutput 150-cycle cartridge performed the sequencing, running 156 Read1 cycles and 15 Index1 cycles with the kit's custom primers. The pooled library was loaded at 0.75 to 1 pM, and about 20% PhiX control was spiked in. The paper's processing steps were these. Vendor-processed data were analyzed in R, with a clonotype defined as all T cells sharing the same CDR3 nucleotide sequence. In the clone abundance analyses, frequencies were normalized to the 10,000 most abundant clones in each sample. Public T cell clones, averaging fewer than five per sample, were removed before analysis. Tumor-enriched and baseline blood-enriched clonotypes were defined by at least a 32-fold difference in abundance between compartments. Clonotypes expanded or contracted between blood time points were identified with a beta-binomial differential abundance model. Tumor-blood repertoire similarity was measured with the Baroni-Urbani and Buser coefficient, and groups were compared using two-tailed Wilcoxon tests in R. Imported from immuneACCESS, the table was reduced by TCRdb to in-frame sequences with V and J called. These copies leave out some clones; in studies compared against another copy, an unresolved V gene accounts for under half, and the cause of the remainder is not known. That table gives V, J and clone size, and the DNA gave D and trimming. The sample records more than 150,000 clones, roughly 87% of which are singletons. The ten largest clones add up to 10% to 15% of the sample.

This sample was included in a study of radiation and T cells in renal cell carcinoma (dated by TCRdb to 2020 to 2022). Turning to the overall study: Samples came from a clinical trial, in which primary renal cell carcinomas received 15 Gy stereotactic body radiation therapy followed by nephrectomy 4 weeks later. Across all 53 samples, 4,000,000 or so unique CDR3 nucleotide sequences encoding about 2.4 million unique CDR3 amino acid sequences were identified. TCR beta sequencing covered fewer than 60 samples in total, comprising some 25 tumors and about 27 peripheral blood samples.

Study-wide findings and limitations: With a single-armed trial design, the study had no way to address how radiation dose or scheduling affects the TCR repertoire. Dynamics of the blood repertoire were not tracked past 4 weeks after treatment. Because pretreatment tumor biopsies were not available, the baseline intratumoral presence of clonotypes could not be determined. In blood, the top tumor clonotypes increased from baseline to 2 weeks after radiation and then shrank by 4 weeks, which suggests a temporary expansion of tumor-resident clones.

The source material was blood, sampled from a patient whose treatment included radiotherapy and nephrectomy. This sequence uses TRBV19 and TRBJ1-1; the D gene is unclear. The sequence was collected from a woman aged 50 to 65 with renal cell carcinoma. The DNA sequence is as follows: TGTGCCACCTCAAGTAGTTGGAGGAGAGGGATGTGGGCTGAAGCTTTCTTT. It codes for CATSSSWRRGMWAEAFF.